The 25 T cell receptor beta chains below all came from one sample that was sequenced in a study of blood T cell repertoires in COVID-19. Repertoires were generated with immunoSEQ multiplex PCR, while TCRdb's copy carries only in-frame clones and drops some. The table records 210,000 or so clones, just over 90% of them present only once. Sequenced: peripheral blood. These receptors came from a man aged 25 to 40 with acute or convalescent COVID-19.

The chain joins TRBV6-5 to TRBJ1-2; a weak D match, TRBD1 (5 bases). The CDR3 is made up of 13 amino acids. V was cut by 5 bases and J by 5 bases, with 12 bases left in between. Germline V lookup: CDR1 MNHEY, CDR2 SVGAGI. CDR3 residues: CASSRGKNYGYTF. The CDR3 DNA reads as TGTGCCAGCAGTCGGGGGAAGAATTATGGCTACACCTTC.

This chain joins TRBV5-5 and TRBJ2-7; no reliable D call. This CDR3 has 12 amino acids. V lost 4 bases to trimming and J lost 3 bases, with 8 bases between them. CDR1 is SGHKS, CDR2 YYEKEE, per germline (reference sequence). This CDR3 reads CASSPSGYEQYF. CDR3 coding DNA: TGTGCCAGCAGCCCCTCGGGCTACGAGCAGTACTTC.

This rearrangement joins TRBV7-9 to TRBJ2-7, with 10 nucleotides matching TRBD1. This CDR3 has 15 amino acids. Looked up from germline, CDR1 is SEHNR and CDR2 is FQNEAQ (reference sequence). The trim removed 5 bases at V and 4 bases at J, leaving 8 bases unmatched. Here the CDR3 DNA reads TGTGCCAGCAGCCACCCCGGGACAGGGGCTTACGAGCAGTACTTC. Its protein product is CASSHPGTGAYEQYF.

The chain recombines TRBV28 with TRBJ1-4, with 9 bases fitting TRBD1. Losses at the gene ends were 5 bases for V and 4 bases for J; bases not matched to a gene: 5. The CDR3 has 15 amino acids. Germline V CDR1 and CDR2: MDHEN, SYDVKM. The DNA for the CDR3 is TGTGCCAGCAGTAAGACGGACAGGGGTAATGAAAAACTGTTTTTT. It translates to CASSKTDRGNEKLFF.

The rearrangement links TRBV6-5 to TRBJ2-7; TRBD1 matches at 8 bases. The germline V gene encodes CDR1 MNHEY and CDR2 SVGAGI. The CDR3 runs to 15 residues. Losses at the gene ends were 5 bases for V and 4 bases for J; bases not matched to a gene: 10. This chain's CDR3 is CASSPPRGLGYEQYF. CDR3 in DNA: TGTGCCAGCAGTCCTCCCAGGGGGCTGGGGTACGAGCAGTACTTC.

The chain links TRBV19 to TRBJ1-5; D not resolved. Deletions cut 5 bases from V and 5 bases from J, with 7 bases between. Germline V gene data show CDR1 as LNHDA and CDR2 as SQIVND (reference sequence). This CDR3 spans 12 amino acids. CDR3 bases: TGTGCCAGTAGTTCCGGTTATCAGCCCCAGCATTTT. This translates into CASSSGYQPQHF.

The chain employs TRBV3-1 (or the pseudogene TRBV3-2) and TRBJ2-7; D may be TRBD1 (6 bases). Germline CDR1 LGHDT, CDR2 YNNKEL (reference sequence). V shed 6 bases and J shed 6 bases, with 12 bases lying between them. The CDR3 extends over 12 amino acids. CDR3 amino acids: CASSRTGSEQYF. CDR3 nucleotide sequence: TGTGCCAGCAGTCGTACAGGGAGCGAGCAGTACTTC.

The rearrangement joins TRBV5-4 to TRBJ2-3; TRBD2 is a possible D gene (6 bases). The CDR3 runs to 13 residues. Looked up from germline, CDR1 is SGHNT and CDR2 is YYREEE (reference sequence). Trimming cost V 5 bases and J 3 bases, with 10 bases left between them. The CDR3 nucleotides are TGTGCCAGCAGTGGAGGGGCTACAGATACGCAGTATTTT. Translated, it gives CASSGGATDTQYF. Combining the CDR3 with reference TRBV5-4 and TRBJ2-3 gives the whole variable domain ETGVTQSPTHLIKTRGQQVTLRCSSQSGHNTVSWYQQALGQGPQFIFQYYREEENGRGNFPPRFSGLQFPNYSSELNVNALELDDSALYLCASSGGATDTQYFGPGTRLTVL.

V and J are TRBV19 and TRBJ1-1; 7 bases match TRBD1. There are 13 residues in the CDR3. V trimming: 6 bases; J trimming: 1 base; junction bases outside the gene matches: 2. From germline, CDR1 is LNHDA and CDR2 SQIVND (reference sequence). The CDR3 region has the DNA TGTGCCAGTAGCCCAGGGGGGAACACTGAAGCTTTCTTT. Translating gives CASSPGGNTEAFF.

The sample holds one count of this clone. V gene TRBV9 combines with J gene TRBJ2-2, with 8 bases fitting TRBD1. Trimming took 3 bases from V and 6 from J; bases not matched to a gene: 10. CDR1 SGDLS and CDR2 YYNGEE come from the germline V gene. CDR3 size: 16 residues. CDR3 in amino acids: CASSGLPGGAPGELFF. The CDR3 region has the DNA TGTGCCAGCAGCGGGCTCCCAGGGGGCGCGCCCGGGGAGCTGTTTTTT.

V gene TRBV7-8 combines with J gene TRBJ1-2; D unclear. CDR1 SGHVS and CDR2 FQNEAQ come from the germline V gene. This CDR3 region has 15 residues. V dropped 1 base and J dropped 0 bases, with 9 bases sitting between them. The CDR3 bases are TGTGCCAGCAGCTTAGATACTGGGCCTAACTATGGCTACACCTTC. Translating it yields CASSLDTGPNYGYTF.

The CDR3 reads CATSDSNQPQHF. CDR3 bases: TGTGCCACCAGTGACTCTAATCAGCCCCAGCATTTT. V gene TRBV24-1 combines with J gene TRBJ1-5; D call uncertain. The germline V gene has CDR1 KGHDR and CDR2 SFDVKD. V dropped 4 bases and J dropped 4 bases, with 4 bases sitting between them. The CDR3 runs to 12 residues.

The V call is TRBV19, the J call TRBJ2-2; TRBD1 aligns across 9 bases. This CDR3 is 16 amino acids long. The trim removed 9 bases at V and 3 bases at J, leaving 11 bases unmatched. The V gene's germline CDR1 is LNHDA and CDR2 SQIVND (reference sequence). The CDR3 bases are TGTGCCAGCCTAGGGGGACAGGGAATTTACACCGGGGAGCTGTTTTTT. Protein sequence: CASLGGQGIYTGELFF.

V gene TRBV6-6 combines with J gene TRBJ2-7; tentatively, D is TRBD2 (5 bases). This CDR3 contains 12 residues. Germline CDR1 MNHNY, CDR2 SVGAGI (reference sequence). Trimming removed 3 bases at V and 6 bases at J, with 9 bases between. CDR3 protein: CASSYTAGEQYF. The CDR3 nucleotides read TGTGCCAGCAGTTATACGGCGGGCGAGCAGTACTTC.

This chain links TRBV5-4 with TRBJ2-5; no definite D call. The germline V and J ends were trimmed by 1 base and 3 bases, with 13 bases remaining between them. CDR1 and CDR2 from the germline V gene are SGHNT and YYREEE (reference sequence). The CDR3 totals 15 residues. The CDR3 DNA sequence: TGTGCCAGCAGCTTGTATCCGGCGGAGAAAGAGACCCAGTACTTC. Protein sequence: CASSLYPAEKETQYF.

The genes are TRBV27 and TRBJ1-1; 8 bases fit TRBD1. J lost 5 bases, V lost 5 bases, and 7 bases had no gene match. CDR1 MNHEY and CDR2 SMNVEV come from the germline V gene (reference sequence). The CDR3 has 14 residues. The CDR3 sequence is CASSPRDRWTEAFF. The DNA of the CDR3 is TGTGCCAGCAGTCCCAGGGACAGGTGGACTGAAGCTTTCTTT.

This clone was found once. This chain joins TRBV28 and TRBJ1-1; 9 nucleotides align to TRBD1. Germline CDR1 reads MDHEN; CDR2 reads SYDVKM. This CDR3 comprises 16 residues. Trimming took 8 bases from V and 0 from J; bases not matched to a gene: 10. As DNA, the CDR3 is TGTGCCAGCCACGGGGGACAGGGCAACCTGAACACTGAAGCTTTCTTT. Translated, it gives CASHGGQGNLNTEAFF. Looking up the rest from reference TRBV28 and TRBJ1-1 gives the full variable domain: DVKVTQSSRYLVKRTGEKVFLECVQDMDHENMFWYRQDPGLGLRLIYFSYDVKMKEKGDIPEGYSVSREKKERFSLILESASTNQTSMYLCASHGGQGNLNTEAFFGQGTRLTVV.

The V call is TRBV6-5, the J call TRBJ1-1, with D perhaps TRBD1 (5 bases). This CDR3 comprises 14 residues. V lost 5 bases to trimming and J lost 2 bases, with 12 bases between them. From germline, CDR1 is MNHEY and CDR2 SVGAGI. The CDR3 sequence: CASSKGPANTEAFF. As DNA, the CDR3 is TGTGCCAGCAGTAAGGGGCCAGCAAACACTGAAGCTTTCTTT.

The V call is TRBV6-5, the J call TRBJ2-7; tentative D call: TRBD1 (5 bases). V lost 2 bases to trimming and J lost 0 bases, with 5 bases between them. The CDR3 is 13 amino acids. The germline V gene encodes CDR1 MNHEY and CDR2 SVGAGI. The CDR3 DNA reads TGTGCCAGCAGTTACGACAGCTCCTACGAGCAGTACTTC. It yields the protein CASSYDSSYEQYF.

This CDR3 is CASSVRVTAEAFF. The CDR3 region has the DNA TGCGCCAGCAGCGTGAGGGTAACCGCTGAAGCTTTCTTT. V gene TRBV5-1 combines with J gene TRBJ1-1; no firm D call. Germline values: CDR1 SGHRS, CDR2 YFSETQ. V shed 4 bases and J shed 6 bases, with 13 bases lying between them. The CDR3 runs 13 residues.

The CDR3 nucleotides read TGTGCCAGCAGCTTATCTTTTAGGCGGGGGGAGAACACCGGGGAGCTGTTTTTT. This encodes CASSLSFRRGENTGELFF. The V call is TRBV11-2, the J call TRBJ2-2; 8 bases fit TRBD2. The length of the CDR3 is 18 residues. After removal of 2 bases from V and 1 base from J, the junction contained 9 bases not matched to a gene. Per germline, CDR1 SGHAT and CDR2 FQNNGV.

This clone was seen a single time. The chain couples TRBV3-1 (or the pseudogene TRBV3-2) to TRBJ1-2; D is possibly TRBD1 (6 bases). Trimming took 3 bases from V and 7 from J, leaving 30 bases between them. The CDR3 loop spans 19 amino acids. The germline CDR1 and CDR2 sequences are LGHDT and YNNKEL (reference sequence). In nucleotides, the CDR3 is TGTGCCAGCAGCCACTGGACAGCCATAAGTGTGGAGAAGAGATCTGGCTACACCTTC. Protein sequence: CASSHWTAISVEKRSGYTF.

The genes are TRBV6-5 and TRBJ2-7, with 14 bases fitting TRBD2. CDR1 and CDR2 from the germline V gene are MNHEY and SVGAGI. Losses at the gene ends were 2 bases for V and 2 bases for J; bases not matched to a gene: 2. This CDR3 contains 16 residues. This chain's CDR3 is CASSYPGLAGAYEQYF. CDR3 coding DNA: TGTGCCAGCAGTTACCCGGGACTAGCGGGAGCCTACGAGCAGTACTTC.

The J gene is TRBJ2-7, the V gene TRBV6-2 or TRBV6-3, with 12 nucleotides matching TRBD2. V lost 5 bases, J lost 4 bases, and 12 bases stayed unmatched. Germline V gene sequence: CDR1 MNHEY, CDR2 SVGEGT. This CDR3 contains 17 residues. The CDR3 loop reads CASSPFSSGRAGYEQYF. CDR3 coding DNA: TGTGCCAGCAGTCCCTTCTCTAGCGGGAGGGCCGGGTACGAGCAGTACTTC.

The V and J genes are TRBV10-2 and TRBJ1-2; a weak D match, TRBD1 (5 bases). Germline V lookup: CDR1 WSHSY, CDR2 SAAADI. Trimming left V 5 bases short and J 8 bases short, with 21 bases between. The CDR3 extends over 15 amino acids. As DNA, the CDR3 is TGCGCCAGCAGTCGAGGGGAGGGACGGGGGGAGGGCTACACCTTC. Translating gives CASSRGEGRGEGYTF.